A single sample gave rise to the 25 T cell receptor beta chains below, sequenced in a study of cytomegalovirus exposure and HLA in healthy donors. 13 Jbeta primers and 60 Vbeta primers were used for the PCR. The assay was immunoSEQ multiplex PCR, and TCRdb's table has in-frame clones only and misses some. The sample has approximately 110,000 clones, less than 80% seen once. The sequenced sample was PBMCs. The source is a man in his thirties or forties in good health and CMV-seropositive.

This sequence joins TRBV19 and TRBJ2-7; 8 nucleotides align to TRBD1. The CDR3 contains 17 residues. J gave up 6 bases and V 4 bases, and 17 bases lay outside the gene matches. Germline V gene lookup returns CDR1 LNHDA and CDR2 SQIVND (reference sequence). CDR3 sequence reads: CASSTLRSDRDYLEQYF. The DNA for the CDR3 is TGTGCCAGTAGTACGCTCAGATCGGACAGGGATTATCTCGAGCAGTACTTC.

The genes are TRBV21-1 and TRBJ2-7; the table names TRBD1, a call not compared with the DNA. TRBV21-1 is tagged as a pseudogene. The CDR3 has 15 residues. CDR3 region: CASSSAGTGIYEQYF. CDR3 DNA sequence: TGTGCCAGCAGCAGCGCCGGGACAGGGATTTACGAGCAGTACTTC.

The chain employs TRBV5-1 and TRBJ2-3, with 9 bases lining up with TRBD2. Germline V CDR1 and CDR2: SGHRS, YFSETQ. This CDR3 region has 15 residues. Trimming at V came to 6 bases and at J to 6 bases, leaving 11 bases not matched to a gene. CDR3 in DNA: TGCGCCAGCAAAAGAGCGGGGGGTTACCAGGATACGCAGTATTTT. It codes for CASKRAGGYQDTQYF.

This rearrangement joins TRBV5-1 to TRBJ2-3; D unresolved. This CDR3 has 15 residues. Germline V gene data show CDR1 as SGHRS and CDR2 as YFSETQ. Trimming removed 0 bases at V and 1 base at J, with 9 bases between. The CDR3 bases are TGCGCCAGCAGCTTGGGGGCGTACGGCACAGATACGCAGTATTTT. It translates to CASSLGAYGTDTQYF.

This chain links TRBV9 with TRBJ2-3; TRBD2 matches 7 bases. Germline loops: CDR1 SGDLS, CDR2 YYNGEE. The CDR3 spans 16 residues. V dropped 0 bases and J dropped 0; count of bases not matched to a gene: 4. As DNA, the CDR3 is TGTGCCAGCAGCGTAGGAGCGGGGCCTAGCACAGATACGCAGTATTTT. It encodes CASSVGAGPSTDTQYF.

CDR3 nucleotides: TGTGCCAGCAGTGACAAGGGGGGGAGGTACTTC. Residues: CASSDKGGRYF. The chain links TRBV6-4 to TRBJ2-7; possibly TRBD2 for D (7 bases). Trimming removed 2 bases at V and 12 bases at J, with 11 bases between. CDR3 length: 11 residues. The germline V gene has CDR1 MRHNA and CDR2 SNTAGT.

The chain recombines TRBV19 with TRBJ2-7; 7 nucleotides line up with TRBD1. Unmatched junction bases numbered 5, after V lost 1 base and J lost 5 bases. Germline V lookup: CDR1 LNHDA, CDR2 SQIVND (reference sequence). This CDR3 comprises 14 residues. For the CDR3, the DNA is TGTGCCAGTAGTATAGGGCGACAGGGTAACGAGCAGTACTTC. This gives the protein CASSIGRQGNEQYF.

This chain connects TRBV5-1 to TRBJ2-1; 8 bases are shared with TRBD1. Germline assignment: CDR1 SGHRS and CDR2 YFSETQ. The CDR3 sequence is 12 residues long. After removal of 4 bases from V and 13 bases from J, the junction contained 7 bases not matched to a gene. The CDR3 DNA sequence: TGCGCCAGCAGCCCCGGACAGGGTAGACAGTTCTTC. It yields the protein CASSPGQGRQFF. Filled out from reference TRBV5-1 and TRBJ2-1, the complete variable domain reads KAGVTQTPRYLIKTRGQQVTLSCSPISGHRSVSWYQQTPGQGLQFLFEYFSETQRNKGNFPGRFSGRQFSNSRSEMNVSTLELGDSALYLCASSPGQGRQFFGPGTRLTVL.

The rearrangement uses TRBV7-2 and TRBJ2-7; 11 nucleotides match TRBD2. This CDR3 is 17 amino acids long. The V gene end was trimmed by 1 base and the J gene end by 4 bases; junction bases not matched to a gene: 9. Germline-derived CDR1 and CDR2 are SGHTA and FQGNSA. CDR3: CASSLVASGGSRYEQYF. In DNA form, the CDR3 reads TGTGCCAGCAGCTTAGTCGCTAGCGGGGGGTCTCGATACGAGCAGTACTTC. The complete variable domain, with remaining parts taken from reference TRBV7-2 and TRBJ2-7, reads GAGVSQSPSNKVTEKGKDVELRCDPISGHTALYWYRQSLGQGLEFLIYFQGNSAPDKSGLPSDRFSAERTGGSVSTLTIQRTQQEDSAVYLCASSLVASGGSRYEQYFGPGTRLTVT.

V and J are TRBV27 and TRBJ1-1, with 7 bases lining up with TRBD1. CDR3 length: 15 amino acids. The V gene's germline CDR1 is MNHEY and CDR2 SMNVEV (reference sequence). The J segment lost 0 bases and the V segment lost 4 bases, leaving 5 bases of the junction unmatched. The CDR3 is CASSSGTAMNTEAFF. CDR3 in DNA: TGTGCCAGCAGTTCCGGGACAGCTATGAACACTGAAGCTTTCTTT.

The CDR3 DNA reads TGCGCCAGCATTGTGGGGCCCATGAACACTGAAGCTTTCTTT. It translates to CASIVGPMNTEAFF. The rearrangement joins TRBV10-2 to TRBJ1-1, with D maybe TRBD1 (5 bases). The CDR3 spans 14 residues. From germline, CDR1 is WSHSY and CDR2 SAAADI. V shed 7 bases and J shed 0 bases, with 12 bases lying between them.

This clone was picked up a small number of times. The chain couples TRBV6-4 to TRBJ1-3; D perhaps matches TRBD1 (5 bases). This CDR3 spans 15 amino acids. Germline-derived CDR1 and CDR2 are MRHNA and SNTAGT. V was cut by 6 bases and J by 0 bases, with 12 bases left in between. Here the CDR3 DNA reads TGTGCCAGCAGACCCACAGGATTCTCTGGAAACACCATATATTTT. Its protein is CASRPTGFSGNTIYF.

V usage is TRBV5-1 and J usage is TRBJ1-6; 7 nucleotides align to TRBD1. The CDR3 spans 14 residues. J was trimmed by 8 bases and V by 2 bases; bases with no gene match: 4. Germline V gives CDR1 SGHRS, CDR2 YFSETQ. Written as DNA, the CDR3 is TGCGCCAGCAGCTTCCCAGGGGGTGATTCACCCCTCCACTTT. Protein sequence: CASSFPGGDSPLHF.

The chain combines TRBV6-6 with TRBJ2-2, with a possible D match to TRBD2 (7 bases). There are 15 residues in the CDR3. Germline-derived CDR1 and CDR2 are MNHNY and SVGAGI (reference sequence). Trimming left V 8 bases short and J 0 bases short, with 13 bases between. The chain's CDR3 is CASGRGATNTGELFF. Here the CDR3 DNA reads TGTGCCAGCGGACGGGGGGCCACGAACACCGGGGAGCTGTTTTTT.

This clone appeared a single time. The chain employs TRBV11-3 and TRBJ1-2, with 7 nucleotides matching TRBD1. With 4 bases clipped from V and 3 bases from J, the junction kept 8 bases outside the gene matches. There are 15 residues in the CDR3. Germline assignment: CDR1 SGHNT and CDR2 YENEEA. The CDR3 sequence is CASSSDRLQDYGYTF. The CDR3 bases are TGTGCCAGCAGCTCGGACAGGTTACAGGACTATGGCTACACCTTC. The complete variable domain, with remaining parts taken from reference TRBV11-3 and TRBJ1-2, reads EAGVVQSPRYKIIEKKQPVAFWCNPISGHNTLYWYLQNLGQGPELLIRYENEEAVDDSQLPKDRFSAERLKGVDSTLKIQPAELGDSAVYLCASSSDRLQDYGYTFGSGTRLTVV.

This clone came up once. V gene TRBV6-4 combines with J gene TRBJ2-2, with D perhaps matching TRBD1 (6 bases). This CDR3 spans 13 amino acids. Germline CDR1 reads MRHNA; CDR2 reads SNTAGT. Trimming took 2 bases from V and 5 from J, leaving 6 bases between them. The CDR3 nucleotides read TGTGCCAGCAGTGACCAGGGGACCGGGGAGCTGTTTTTT. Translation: CASSDQGTGELFF.

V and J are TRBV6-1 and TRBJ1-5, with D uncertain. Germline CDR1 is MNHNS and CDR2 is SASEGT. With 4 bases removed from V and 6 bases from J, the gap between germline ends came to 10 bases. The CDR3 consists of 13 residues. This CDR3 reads CASSGLYGQPQHF. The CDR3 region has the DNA TGTGCCAGCAGTGGACTGTACGGTCAGCCCCAGCATTTT.

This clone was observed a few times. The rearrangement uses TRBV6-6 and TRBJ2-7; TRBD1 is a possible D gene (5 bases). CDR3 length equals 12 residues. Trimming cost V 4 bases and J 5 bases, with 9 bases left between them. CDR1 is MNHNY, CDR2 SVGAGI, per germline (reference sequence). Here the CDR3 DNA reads TGTGCCAGCAGTTTCCTAGGGGACGAGCAGTACTTC. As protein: CASSFLGDEQYF.

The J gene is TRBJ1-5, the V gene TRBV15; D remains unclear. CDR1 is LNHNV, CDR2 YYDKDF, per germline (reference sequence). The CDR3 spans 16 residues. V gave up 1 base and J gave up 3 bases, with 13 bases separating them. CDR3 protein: CATSRVYGDINQPQHF. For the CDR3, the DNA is TGTGCCACCAGCAGAGTTTATGGAGATATCAATCAGCCCCAGCATTTT.

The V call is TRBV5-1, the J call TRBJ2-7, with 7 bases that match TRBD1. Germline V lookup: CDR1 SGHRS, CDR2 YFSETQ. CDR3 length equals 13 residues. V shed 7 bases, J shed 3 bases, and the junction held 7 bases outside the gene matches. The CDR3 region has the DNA TGCGCCAGCGGACTCCGGGACAGCTACGAGCAGTACTTC. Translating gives CASGLRDSYEQYF.

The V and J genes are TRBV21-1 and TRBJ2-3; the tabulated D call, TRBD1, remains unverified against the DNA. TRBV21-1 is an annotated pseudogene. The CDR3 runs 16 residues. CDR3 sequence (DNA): TGTGCCACCGGCTCCGTGGGGGCCTCTAGCACAGATACGCAGTATTTT. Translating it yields CATGSVGASSTDTQYF.

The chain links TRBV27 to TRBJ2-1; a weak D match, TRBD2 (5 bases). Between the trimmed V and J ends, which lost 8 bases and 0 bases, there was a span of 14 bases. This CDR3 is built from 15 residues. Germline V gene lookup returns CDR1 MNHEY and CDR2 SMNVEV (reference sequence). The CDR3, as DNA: TGTGCCAGCGGGGAGCGGCTTAGCTCCTACAATGAGCAGTTCTTC. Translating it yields CASGERLSSYNEQFF.

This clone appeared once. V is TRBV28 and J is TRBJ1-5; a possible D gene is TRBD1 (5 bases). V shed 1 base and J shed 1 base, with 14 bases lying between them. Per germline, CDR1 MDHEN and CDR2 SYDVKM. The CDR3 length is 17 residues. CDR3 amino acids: CASSLYQGSWSNQPQHF. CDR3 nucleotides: TGTGCCAGCAGTTTATACCAGGGAAGTTGGAGCAATCAGCCCCAGCATTTT.

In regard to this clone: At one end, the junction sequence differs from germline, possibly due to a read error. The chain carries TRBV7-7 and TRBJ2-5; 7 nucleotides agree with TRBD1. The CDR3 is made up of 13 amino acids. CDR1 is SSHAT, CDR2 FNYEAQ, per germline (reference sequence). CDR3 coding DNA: TGTGCTAGCAGCCGAGGGACAGTCGAGACCCAGTACTTC. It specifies CASSRGTVETQYF.

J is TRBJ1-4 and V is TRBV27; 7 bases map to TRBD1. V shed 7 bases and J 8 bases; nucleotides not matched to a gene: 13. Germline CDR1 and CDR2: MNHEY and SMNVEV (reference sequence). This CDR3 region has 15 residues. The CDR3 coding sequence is TGTGCCAGCAAGTATGGGGACAGTGGATTGGAAAAACTGTTTTTT. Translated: CASKYGDSGLEKLFF. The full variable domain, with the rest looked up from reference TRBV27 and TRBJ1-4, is EAQVTQNPRYLITVTGKKLTVTCSQNMNHEYMSWYRQDPGLGLRQIYYSMNVEVTDKGDVPEGYKVSRKEKRNFPLILESPSPNQTSLYFCASKYGDSGLEKLFFGSGTQLSVL.